Sequencing of this T cell receptor beta chain was carried out in a study of cytomegalovirus exposure and HLA in healthy donors. Points from the study as a whole: Indistinguishable V segments, including TRBV6-2 and TRBV6-3, were excluded. Reported results showed that the classifier diagnosed cytomegalovirus status with high specificity and sensitivity.

Turning to this clone: The antigen remains unidentified.

CDR1 and CDR2 from the germline V gene are MNHNS and SASEGT. Trimming took 6 bases from V and 4 from J, leaving 18 bases between them. The CDR3 extends over 15 amino acids. Primers included in the PCR were 60 Vbeta and 13 Jbeta primers. Assay used: immunoSEQ multiplex PCR; TCRdb lists only in-frame clones, some missing. The top ten clones hold roughly 2.1% of a sample with 150,000 to 200,000 clones, around three quarters of them seen once. Sequencing was performed on PBMCs. This chain joins TRBV6-1 and TRBJ1-2; no definite D call. This TCR came from a woman aged 25 to 45 in good health and CMV-seropositive. The CDR3 sequence: CASSPTTSQPYGYTF. DNA for the CDR3: TGTGCCAGCAGCCCAACCACTAGTCAACCCTATGGCTACACCTTC.